This record covers a single T cell receptor beta chain. The antigen remains undetermined. J gave up 3 bases and V 6 bases, and 12 bases lay outside the gene matches. Germline loops: CDR1 SGHAT, CDR2 FQNNGV. This CDR3 spans 16 amino acids. In TCRdb, the 5' RACE reads were re-called with MiXCR into one record per CDR3 protein. Counted here are approximately 600,000 distinct CDR3 sequences, 7.5% to 10% occurring once; the ten biggest clones make up roughly 3%. This sample is drawn from a study of identical twins. Study findings and constraints: For out-of-frame alpha sequences shared by twins, low generation probability was in excess. Conclusions rested on cross-sectional statistics rather than following the same donors.

Another study also made use of these data, one on yellow fever vaccine responses in identical twins.

The receptor comes from a woman in her late teens or twenties in good health. The chain couples TRBV11-2 to TRBJ2-7; the match to TRBD1 covers 9 bases. Sequenced material: PBMCs. The CDR3, as DNA: TGTGCCAGCAGTCTCCGGGAGCGGGACAGGGACTACGAGCAGTACTTC. This encodes CASSLRERDRDYEQYF.